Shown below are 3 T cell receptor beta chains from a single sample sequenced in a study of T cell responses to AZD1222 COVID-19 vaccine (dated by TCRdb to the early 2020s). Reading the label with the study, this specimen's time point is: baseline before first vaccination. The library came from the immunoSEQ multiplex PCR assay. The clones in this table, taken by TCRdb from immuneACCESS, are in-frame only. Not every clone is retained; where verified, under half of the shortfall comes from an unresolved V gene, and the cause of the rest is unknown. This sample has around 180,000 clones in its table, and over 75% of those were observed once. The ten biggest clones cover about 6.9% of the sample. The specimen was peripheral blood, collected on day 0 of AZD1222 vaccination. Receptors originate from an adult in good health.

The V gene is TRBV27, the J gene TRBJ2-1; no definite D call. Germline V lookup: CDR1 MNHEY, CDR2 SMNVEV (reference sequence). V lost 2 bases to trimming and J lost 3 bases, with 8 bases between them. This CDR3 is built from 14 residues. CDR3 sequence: CASSLSADYNEQFF. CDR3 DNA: TGTGCCAGCAGTTTAAGTGCAGACTACAATGAGCAGTTCTTC.

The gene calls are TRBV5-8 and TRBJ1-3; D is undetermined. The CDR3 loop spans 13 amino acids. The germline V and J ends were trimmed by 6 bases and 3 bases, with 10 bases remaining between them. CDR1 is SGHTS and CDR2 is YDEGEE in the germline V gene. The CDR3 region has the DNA TGTGCCAGCATCGAACGAAATGGAAACACCATATATTTT. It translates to CASIERNGNTIYF.

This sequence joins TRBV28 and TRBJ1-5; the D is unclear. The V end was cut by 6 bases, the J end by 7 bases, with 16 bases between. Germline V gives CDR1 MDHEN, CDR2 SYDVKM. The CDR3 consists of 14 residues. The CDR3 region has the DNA TGTGCCAGCAGCGACTCCGGGGTCGGCCAGCCCCAGCATTTT. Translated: CASSDSGVGQPQHF.